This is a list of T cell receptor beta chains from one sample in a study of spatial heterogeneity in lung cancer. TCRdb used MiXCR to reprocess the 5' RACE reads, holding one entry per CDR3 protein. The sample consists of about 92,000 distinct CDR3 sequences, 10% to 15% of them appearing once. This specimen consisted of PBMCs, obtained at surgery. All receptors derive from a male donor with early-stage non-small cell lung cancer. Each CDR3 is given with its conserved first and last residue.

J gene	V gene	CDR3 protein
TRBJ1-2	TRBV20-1	CSAGNRGGANGYTF
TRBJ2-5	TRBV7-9	CASSERASQETQYF
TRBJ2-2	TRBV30	CAWSLKTGLNTGELFF
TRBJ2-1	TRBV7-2	CASSLRFSGTSGRLGEQFF
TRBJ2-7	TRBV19	CASSIRQGHHEQYF
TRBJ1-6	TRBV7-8	CASSQGFNSPLHF
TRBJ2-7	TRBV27	CASSLSTSETYEQYF
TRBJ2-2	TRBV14	CASSQDRTTGELFF
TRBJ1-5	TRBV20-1	CSAERGANQPQHF
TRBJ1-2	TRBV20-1	CSAFRGLGYGYTF
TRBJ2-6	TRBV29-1	CSVDRLGDSGANVLTF
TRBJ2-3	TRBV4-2	CASSQEDSGRGTDTQYF
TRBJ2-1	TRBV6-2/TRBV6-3	CASSSWGNEQFF
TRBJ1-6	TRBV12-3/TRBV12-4	CASSFDGRENSPLHF
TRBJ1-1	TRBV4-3	CASSQEQGAAEAFF
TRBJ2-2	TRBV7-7	CASSLGPSMGNTGELFF
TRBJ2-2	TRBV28	CASSFGQLNTGELFF
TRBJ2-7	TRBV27	CASSLSIGDEQYF
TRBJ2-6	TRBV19	CASSIPRDRISGANVLTF
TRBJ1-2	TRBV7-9	CASSLDSYGYTF
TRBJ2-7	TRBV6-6	CASSSPRTSTYEQYF
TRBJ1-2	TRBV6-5	CASRRLTGGENYGYTF